A single sample gave rise to the 21 T cell receptor beta chains below, sequenced in a study of control samples from healthy donors and cancer patients. Some clones are missing from TCRdb's copy, which holds only in-frame ones; the method was immunoSEQ multiplex PCR. The sample shows 390,000 or so clones, around 90% of them seen only once. What was sequenced was PBMCs. The receptor source for this set is a man aged 40-49 years with head and neck cancer.

The chain employs TRBV19 and TRBJ1-5; 7 bases align to TRBD1. Germline CDR1 and CDR2: LNHDA and SQIVND (reference sequence). V lost 4 bases and J lost 5; bases outside the gene matches: 5. The CDR3 consists of 14 residues. The CDR3 bases are TGTGCCAGTAGTACCGGGACAGCGTATCAGCCCCAGCATTTT. This sequence encodes CASSTGTAYQPQHF.

The chain combines TRBV7-2 with TRBJ1-2; 8 nucleotides line up with TRBD1. V gave up 5 bases and J gave up 8 bases; unmatched junction bases: 10. The CDR3 consists of 14 residues. Per the germline V gene, CDR1 is SGHTA and CDR2 is FQGNSA. The CDR3 spells CASSNGQGLGGYTF. For the CDR3, the DNA is TGTGCCAGCAGCAACGGACAGGGACTGGGAGGCTACACCTTC. Filled out from reference TRBV7-2 and TRBJ1-2, the complete variable domain reads GAGVSQSPSNKVTEKGKDVELRCDPISGHTALYWYRQSLGQGLEFLIYFQGNSAPDKSGLPSDRFSAERTGGSVSTLTIQRTQQEDSAVYLCASSNGQGLGGYTFGSGTRLTVV.

This clone was seen a single time. The chain has TRBV29-1 and TRBJ2-7; D not certain. CDR3 length: 12 amino acids. Germline V gene data show CDR1 as SQVTM and CDR2 as ANQGSEA. Trimming pared 4 bases from V and 2 bases from J, leaving 9 bases between. CDR3 nucleotides: TGCAGCGTTGTAGCAGACCCCTACGAGCAGTACTTC. Its protein is CSVVADPYEQYF.

The chain has TRBV9 and TRBJ2-1; the match to TRBD1 covers 7 bases. CDR1 SGDLS and CDR2 YYNGEE come from the germline V gene. V shed 4 bases and J 4 bases; nucleotides not matched to a gene: 8. The CDR3 has 15 amino acids. Here the CDR3 reads CASSMTGTDYNEQFF. The CDR3, as DNA: TGTGCCAGCAGCATGACCGGGACAGATTACAATGAGCAGTTCTTC.

The rearrangement joins TRBV7-2 to TRBJ2-2, with TRBD1 identical over 7 bases. J lost 4 bases, V lost 5 bases, and 10 bases had no gene match. The length of the CDR3 is 16 residues. Germline V lookup: CDR1 SGHTA, CDR2 FQGNSA. Written as DNA, the CDR3 is TGTGCCAGCAGCCCCCGACAGGGTGGGGGCACCGGGGAGCTGTTTTTT. Translating it yields CASSPRQGGGTGELFF.

The V and J genes are TRBV6-5 and TRBJ1-1; no definite D call. In germline, CDR1 is MNHEY, CDR2 SVGAGI. The germline V and J ends were trimmed by 6 bases and 3 bases, with 14 bases remaining between them. This CDR3 is 14 amino acids long. The CDR3 is CASSLQRRDTEAFF. The CDR3 DNA reads TGTGCCAGCAGCCTACAAAGGCGGGACACTGAAGCTTTCTTT.

The V and J genes are TRBV19 and TRBJ1-1; D might be TRBD1 (5 bases). Germline assignment: CDR1 LNHDA and CDR2 SQIVND (reference sequence). V lost 6 bases and J 1 base, leaving 9 bases between the germline ends. The CDR3 has 13 amino acids. The CDR3 loop reads CASRVRGNTEAFF. The CDR3 region has the DNA TGTGCCAGTAGAGTAAGGGGGAACACTGAAGCTTTCTTT.

The V gene is TRBV6-5, the J gene TRBJ2-7; TRBD1 agrees at 9 bases. CDR3 length: 13 amino acids. V was pared by 6 bases and J by 6 bases, with 6 bases of the junction left unmatched. CDR1 and CDR2 from the germline V gene are MNHEY and SVGAGI. CDR3 sequence: CASSQNRGREQYF. The CDR3 nucleotides are TGTGCCAGCAGCCAAAACAGGGGGCGCGAGCAGTACTTC.

The chain carries TRBV4-1 and TRBJ2-7; D is unclear. Germline V lookup: CDR1 MGHRA, CDR2 YSYEKL. Trimming took off 4 bases at V and 4 bases at J, with 8 bases between the two ends. The CDR3 spans 12 residues. The CDR3 loop is CASSRIGYEQYF. DNA for the CDR3: TGCGCCAGCAGCCGTATAGGGTACGAGCAGTACTTC.

The V and J genes are TRBV6-5 and TRBJ2-1; D might be TRBD2 (5 bases). Germline CDR1 reads MNHEY; CDR2 reads SVGAGI. This CDR3 is 16 amino acids long. V shed 2 bases and J shed 6 bases, with 17 bases lying between them. CDR3 region: CASSYVGEGRGNEQFF. DNA of the CDR3: TGTGCCAGCAGTTACGTCGGAGAGGGCAGAGGCAATGAGCAGTTCTTC.

The rearrangement joins TRBV19 to TRBJ2-1; 7 nucleotides line up with TRBD2. This CDR3 region has 14 residues. The germline V gene has CDR1 LNHDA and CDR2 SQIVND (reference sequence). The trim removed 6 bases at V and 10 bases at J, leaving 12 bases unmatched. The DNA of the CDR3 is TGTGCCAGTAGACAAGCAGGGTTTAGCGGGGAGCAGTTCTTC. This sequence encodes CASRQAGFSGEQFF.

The chain is built from TRBV30 and TRBJ1-1; no definite D call. Germline CDR1 is GTSNPN and CDR2 is SVGIG (reference sequence). The V and J ends lost 3 bases and 7 bases respectively, with 15 bases between them. The CDR3 is made up of 13 amino acids. The chain's CDR3 is CAWRPTQEHEAFF. The DNA for the CDR3 is TGTGCCTGGAGGCCTACGCAGGAGCATGAAGCTTTCTTT.

J is TRBJ1-1 and V is TRBV19; D remains unclear. Germline V gene data show CDR1 as LNHDA and CDR2 as SQIVND (reference sequence). This CDR3 has 13 amino acids. The germline V and J ends were trimmed by 6 bases and 1 base, with 9 bases remaining between them. CDR3 sequence reads: CASSTWGNTEAFF. The CDR3, as DNA: TGTGCCAGTAGCACCTGGGGGAACACTGAAGCTTTCTTT.

The genes are TRBV6-5 and TRBJ1-4; 11 positions agree with TRBD1. This CDR3 is 15 amino acids long. V was pared by 6 bases and J by 3 bases, with 3 bases of the junction left unmatched. Germline values: CDR1 MNHEY, CDR2 SVGAGI. This chain's CDR3 is CASRGTGGPNEKLFF. The CDR3 DNA reads as TGTGCCAGCAGGGGGACAGGGGGACCTAATGAAAAACTGTTTTTT.

The chain joins TRBV7-9 to TRBJ2-1, with a possible D match to TRBD2 (7 bases). V was trimmed by 5 bases and J by 0 bases, leaving 20 bases between them. CDR3 length: 18 residues. In germline, CDR1 is SEHNR, CDR2 FQNEAQ (reference sequence). The CDR3 loop reads CASSEKGGGADSYNEQFF. The CDR3 nucleotides read TGTGCCAGCAGCGAAAAAGGTGGGGGGGCGGACTCCTACAATGAGCAGTTCTTC.

The V call is TRBV30, the J call TRBJ2-3, with TRBD1 identical over 9 bases. Germline-derived CDR1 and CDR2 are GTSNPN and SVGIG (reference sequence). This CDR3 has 12 residues. CDR3: CVGQGSTDTQYF. The CDR3 DNA sequence: TGTGTTGGACAGGGGAGCACAGATACGCAGTATTTT.

This clone came up once. This chain connects TRBV6-5 to TRBJ2-5; the D is unclear. Trimming stripped 5 bases from V and 0 bases from J, with 10 bases between. Germline V gives CDR1 MNHEY, CDR2 SVGAGI. The CDR3 is made up of 14 amino acids. The CDR3 DNA follows: TGTGCCAGCAGTCGGCAGGTGAACCAAGAGACCCAGTACTTC. Residues: CASSRQVNQETQYF.

The rearrangement uses TRBV7-2 and TRBJ1-1; the match to TRBD1 covers 7 bases. The germline V gene has CDR1 SGHTA and CDR2 FQGNSA. This CDR3 spans 15 amino acids. The J segment lost 0 bases and the V segment lost 5 bases, leaving 6 bases of the junction unmatched. The CDR3: CASSPGGVLNTEAFF. In DNA, the CDR3 is TGTGCCAGCAGCCCAGGGGGGGTTCTGAACACTGAAGCTTTCTTT.

This sequence joins TRBV24-1 and TRBJ1-1; D call uncertain. V lost 4 bases and J 6 bases, leaving 11 bases between the germline ends. The CDR3 loop spans 13 amino acids. Germline V gene data show CDR1 as KGHDR and CDR2 as SFDVKD. The CDR3 region has the DNA TGTGCCACCAGTGACCTGCTCGGGTCTGAAGCTTTCTTT. It codes for CATSDLLGSEAFF.

The chain is built from TRBV6-4 and TRBJ2-1, with a tentative D call TRBD2 (5 bases). The ends were cut back, 4 bases at V and 4 bases at J, with 14 bases in the middle. In germline, CDR1 is MRHNA, CDR2 SNTAGT. The CDR3 sequence is 15 residues long. The CDR3 bases are TGTGCCAGCAGTGCCACCAGCGGCCTATACAATGAGCAGTTCTTC. It encodes CASSATSGLYNEQFF.

This clone was observed a handful of times. The chain couples TRBV7-5 to TRBJ1-2. TRBV7-5 is a recognized pseudogene. This CDR3 is 14 amino acids long. The CDR3 here is CARKGIGEPYGYTF. CDR3 in DNA: TGTGCCAGAAAGGGGATCGGGGAACCGTATGGCTACACCTTC.